The rows below give T cell receptor beta chains drawn from one sample of a study of blood T cell repertoires in COVID-19. Using immunoSEQ multiplex PCR, the repertoire was profiled, and TCRdb retains in-frame clones only, with some absent. The table lists 250,000 to 350,000 clones, 70% to 90% of them singletons, with about 8.6% in the top ten. The sequenced material came from peripheral blood. All receptors come from a man in his late teens or twenties with active or convalescent COVID-19. The CDR3 runs from the conserved cysteine through the conserved F or W. D genes are given only for firm matches. Rows give clone size only sometimes, using once, few, many, or a class for an expanded clone.

clone_size	v_call	d_call	j_call	cdr3_length	cdr3_aa	cdr3_nt
-	TRBV7-7	-	TRBJ1-3	16	CASSPDTFNSGNTIYF	TGTGCCAGCAGCCCAGACACTTTTAACTCTGGAAACACCATATATTTT
-	TRBV6-1	TRBD2	TRBJ2-5	14	CASSDTGGQETQYF	TGTGCCAGCAGTGATACGGGGGGCCAAGAGACCCAGTACTTC
-	TRBV14	TRBD2	TRBJ2-5	17	CASSQERASGGSETQYF	TGTGCCAGCAGCCAAGAACGGGCTAGCGGGGGTTCAGAGACCCAGTACTTC
-	TRBV6-5	TRBD1	TRBJ1-6	14	CASSNRGLNSPLHF	TGTGCCAGCAGCAACAGGGGGTTGAATTCACCCCTCCACTTT
-	TRBV18	-	TRBJ1-1	14	CASSPGLVNTEAFF	TGTGCCAGCTCACCAGGTTTAGTGAACACTGAAGCTTTCTTT
-	TRBV13	-	TRBJ2-7	16	CASSLGQYSRTYEQYF	TGTGCCAGCAGCTTAGGCCAATACAGCCGGACCTACGAGCAGTACTTC
once	TRBV7-9	TRBD1	TRBJ2-7	15	CASSGWTGARDEQYF	TGTGCCAGCAGCGGATGGACAGGTGCGAGGGACGAGCAGTACTTC
-	TRBV7-9	TRBD2	TRBJ2-3	15	CASSPGGGSTDTQYF	TGTGCCAGCAGCCCGGGAGGGGGGAGCACAGATACGCAGTATTTT
-	TRBV6-5	TRBD2	TRBJ2-5	15	CASSYKWGGRETQYF	TGTGCCAGCAGTTACAAGTGGGGGGGTCGCGAGACCCAGTACTTC
-	TRBV6-5	-	TRBJ1-2	14	CASSPGSWGGGYTF	TGTGCCAGCAGTCCCGGCTCTTGGGGAGGTGGCTACACCTTC
-	TRBV6-5	-	TRBJ1-3	14	CASSYQGTGNTIYF	TGTGCCAGCAGTTACCAGGGAACTGGAAACACCATATATTTT
-	TRBV2	-	TRBJ2-3	13	CASSEGEPDTQYF	TGTGCCAGCAGTGAGGGAGAGCCAGATACGCAGTATTTT
-	TRBV7-7	-	TRBJ2-1	15	CASSSLASSYNEQFF	TGTGCCAGCAGCTCCCTAGCGTCCTCCTACAATGAGCAGTTCTTC
-	TRBV7-2	-	TRBJ1-4	15	CASSPRGGRIEKLFF	TGTGCCAGCAGCCCAAGGGGGGGCCGGATTGAAAAACTGTTTTTT
-	TRBV5-1	TRBD2	TRBJ2-3	17	CASSLFSRGGETDTQYF	TGCGCCAGCAGCTTGTTTTCTCGGGGGGGCGAGACAGATACGCAGTATTTT
-	TRBV7-2	TRBD1	TRBJ2-3	16	CASSLDGRGSTDTQYF	TGTGCCAGCAGCTTAGATGGCAGGGGGAGCACAGATACGCAGTATTTT
-	TRBV9	-	TRBJ2-5	19	CASSPYRLGSGVYQETQYF	TGTGCCAGCAGCCCCTACCGCTTAGGCTCCGGGGTCTACCAAGAGACCCAGTACTTC